This T cell receptor beta chain is from a study of cytomegalovirus exposure and HLA in healthy donors. Study observations and caveats: Cytomegalovirus status was reportedly diagnosed by the classifier with high sensitivity and specificity. Presence/absence analyses rested on an assumption that sequencing depth was roughly uniform across donors. The study designated 150 or so TCR beta chains cytomegalovirus-associated.

Germline assignment: CDR1 SQVTM and CDR2 ANQGSEA. The CDR3 consists of 12 residues. Details on this clone: Its matching antigen is unknown.

The PCR contained 60 Vbeta and 13 Jbeta primers. Generated by immunoSEQ multiplex PCR, the TCRdb table keeps only in-frame clones and is missing some. This table holds some 110,000 clones, roughly 80% found once. Sequenced: PBMCs. The V call is TRBV29-1, the J call TRBJ1-1; tentatively, D is TRBD1 (6 bases). The TCR originated in a young man in good health and CMV-seropositive. CDR3 sequence: CRVGADMAEAFF. CDR3 bases: TGCAGAGTGGGGGCCGACATGGCCGAAGCTTTCTTT.